This T cell receptor beta chain was identified in a study of T cell responses to AZD1222 COVID-19 vaccine. Germline CDR1 reads MNHEY; CDR2 reads SVGAGI. The CDR3 has 14 residues. Trimming removed 2 bases from V and 7 bases from J, with 9 bases in between. The data were produced by immunoSEQ multiplex PCR, yet TCRdb's version contains in-frame clones alone and is incomplete. Of more than 70,000 clones in the sample, around 93% are singletons; the top ten hold around 30%. The chain combines TRBV6-5 with TRBJ1-6; a possible D gene is TRBD1 (5 bases). Sequenced material: peripheral blood, taken 28 days after the second AZD1222 dose. This clonotype was obtained from an adult who received the AZD1222 COVID-19 vaccine. The CDR3 coding sequence is TGTGCCAGCAGTTACGAGGGGAGCAATTCACCCCTCCACTTT. It yields the protein CASSYEGSNSPLHF.